This T cell receptor (beta chain) was recorded in a study of blood T cells in healthy people across ages. Using a J-beta primer mix together with a sample-barcoded 5' primer, a second PCR was run for about 6 to 11 cycles. Through a template-switch adaptor with 12 random nucleotides, each cDNA molecule received a tag. TCRdb used MiXCR to reprocess the 5' RACE reads, holding one entry per CDR3 protein. Here the sample spans approximately 1.5 million distinct CDR3 sequences, 40% to 45% being singletons. CDR1 and CDR2 (germline): DFQATT, SNEGSKA (reference sequence). The CDR3 loop spans 14 amino acids. Notes on the study in general: A greater number of naive CD4+ cells and higher diversity distinguished long-lived donors from aged donors. The study lacked donor CMV status, which possibly confounded expanded clonotype changes.

Every donor contributed ten milliliters of peripheral blood by blood draw. Turning to this clonotype: The antigen remains undetermined. Its ends do not fully match the called genes, so a read error is possible.

Sequencing was performed on blood. This TCR was sampled from a woman aged 18-35 years in good health. The chain joins TRBV20-1 to TRBJ1-5; TRBD1 is a possible D gene (5 bases). The CDR3 coding sequence is TGCAGTGCTCAGCGGCCCCAGGGCAATAAGCCCCAGCATTTT. Its protein product is CSAQRPQGNKPQHF.